What follows are 7 T cell receptor beta chains derived from one specimen sequenced in a study of T cell responses to AZD1222 COVID-19 vaccine. Profiling relied on immunoSEQ multiplex PCR, and the TCRdb table lists in-frame clones only, not all of them. Here the sample spans approximately 89,000 clones, under 95% being singletons. Sample: peripheral blood, taken on day 0 of MenACWY control vaccination. The receptor set was obtained from an adult in good health.

V usage is TRBV5-1 and J usage is TRBJ1-2; D remains unclear. Germline CDR1 reads SGHRS; CDR2 reads YFSETQ. The V and J ends lost 0 bases and 1 base respectively, with 4 bases between them. The CDR3 length is 13 residues. The chain's CDR3 is CASSLEGNYGYTF. CDR3 nucleotide sequence: TGCGCCAGCAGCTTGGAAGGTAACTATGGCTACACCTTC. Variable domain in full (rest from reference TRBV5-1 and TRBJ1-2): KAGVTQTPRYLIKTRGQQVTLSCSPISGHRSVSWYQQTPGQGLQFLFEYFSETQRNKGNFPGRFSGRQFSNSRSEMNVSTLELGDSALYLCASSLEGNYGYTFGSGTRLTVV.

This chain links TRBV6-5 with TRBJ2-7, with TRBD2 matching over 7 bases. Losses at the gene ends were 2 bases for V and 3 bases for J; bases not matched to a gene: 4. The CDR3 totals 14 residues. Germline V CDR1 and CDR2: MNHEY, SVGAGI. CDR3 nucleotides: TGTGCCAGCAGTTACGCCGGGGGGAGCTACGAGCAGTACTTC. Amino acids: CASSYAGGSYEQYF.

In this sample, this clone turned up a few times. J is TRBJ2-1 and V is TRBV18; D is possibly TRBD2 (5 bases). V was clipped by 3 bases and J by 5 bases, with 14 bases between them. This CDR3 spans 15 amino acids. The germline V gene has CDR1 KGHSH and CDR2 LQKENI. The CDR3 bases are TGTGCCAGCTCACCCGGTAAAGGGAGTGACAATGAGCAGTTCTTC. It codes for CASSPGKGSDNEQFF.

The sample holds one count of this clone. V gene TRBV7-8 combines with J gene TRBJ2-7; 11 bases align to TRBD2. The CDR3 spans 17 residues. In germline, CDR1 is SGHVS, CDR2 FQNEAQ. V was clipped by 1 base and J by 5 bases; unmatched bases: 10. The CDR3 loop is CASSLGGPTSGNNEQYF. The CDR3 coding sequence is TGTGCCAGCAGCTTAGGAGGGCCGACTAGCGGGAACAACGAGCAGTACTTC. Full variable domain (missing parts from reference TRBV7-8 and TRBJ2-7): GAGVSQSPRYKVAKRGQDVALRCDPISGHVSLFWYQQALGQGPEFLTYFQNEAQLDKSGLPSDRFFAERPEGSVSTLKIQRTQQEDSAVYLCASSLGGPTSGNNEQYFGPGTRLTVT.

The chain has TRBV4-1 and TRBJ1-2; D gene unclear. CDR3 length: 16 amino acids. Germline CDR1 and CDR2: MGHRA and YSYEKL. V lost 2 bases and J 0 bases, leaving 13 bases between the germline ends. CDR3 in amino acids: CASSQPTKRANYGYTF. In nucleotides, the CDR3 is TGCGCCAGCAGCCAACCCACGAAACGAGCTAACTATGGCTACACCTTC.

In its sample, this clone was seen once. This sequence joins TRBV20-1 and TRBJ2-7; TRBD2 matches 7 bases. The V gene end was trimmed by 3 bases and the J gene end by 9 bases; junction bases not matched to a gene: 8. This CDR3 is 12 amino acids long. Per germline, CDR1 DFQATT and CDR2 SNEGSKA (reference sequence). The CDR3 sequence: CSASWLGEGQYF. The CDR3 region has the DNA TGCAGTGCTAGTTGGCTCGGGGAGGGGCAGTACTTC.

V usage is TRBV11-1 and J usage is TRBJ2-7; D unresolved. Per germline, CDR1 SGHAT and CDR2 FQDESV (reference sequence). The CDR3 loop spans 14 amino acids. V was pared by 3 bases and J by 2 bases, with 11 bases between. The chain's CDR3 is CASSFSAETYEQYF. CDR3 coding DNA: TGTGCCAGCAGCTTCTCTGCGGAAACCTACGAGCAGTACTTC.